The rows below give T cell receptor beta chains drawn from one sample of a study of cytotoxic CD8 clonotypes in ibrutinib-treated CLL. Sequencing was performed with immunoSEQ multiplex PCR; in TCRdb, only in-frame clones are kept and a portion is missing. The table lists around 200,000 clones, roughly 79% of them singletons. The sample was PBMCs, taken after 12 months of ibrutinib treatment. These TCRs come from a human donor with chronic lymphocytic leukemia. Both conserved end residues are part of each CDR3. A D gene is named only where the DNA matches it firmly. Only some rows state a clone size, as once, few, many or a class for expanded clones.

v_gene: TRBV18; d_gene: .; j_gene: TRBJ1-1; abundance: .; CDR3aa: CASSPPSTINTEAFF; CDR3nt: TGTGCCAGCTCACCACCATCGACAATTAACACTGAAGCTTTCTTT
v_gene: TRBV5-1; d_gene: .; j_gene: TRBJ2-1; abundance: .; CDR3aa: CASSQTTYNEQFF; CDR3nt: TGCGCCAGCAGCCAGACTACCTACAATGAGCAGTTCTTC
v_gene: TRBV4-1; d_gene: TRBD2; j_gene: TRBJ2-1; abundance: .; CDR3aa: CASSQETSGTFYNEQFF; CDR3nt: TGCGCCAGCAGCCAAGAGACTAGCGGGACCTTCTACAATGAGCAGTTCTTC
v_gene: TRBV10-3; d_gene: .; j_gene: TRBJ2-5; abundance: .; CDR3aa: CAISRGDQETQYF; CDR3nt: TGTGCCATCAGCCGGGGAGACCAAGAGACCCAGTACTTC
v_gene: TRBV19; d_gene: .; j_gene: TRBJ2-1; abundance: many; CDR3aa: CASSIGAFEQFF; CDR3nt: TGTGCCAGTAGTATAGGAGCTTTTGAGCAGTTCTTC
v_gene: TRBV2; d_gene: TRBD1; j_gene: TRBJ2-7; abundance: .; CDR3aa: CPPTTTGINYEQYF; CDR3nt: TGTCCTCCCACCACGACAGGGATAAACTACGAGCAGTACTTC
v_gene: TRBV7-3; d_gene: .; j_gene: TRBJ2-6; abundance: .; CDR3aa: CASSLHRSAGANVLTF; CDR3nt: TGTGCCAGCAGCTTACACAGGTCTGCTGGGGCCAACGTCCTGACTTTC
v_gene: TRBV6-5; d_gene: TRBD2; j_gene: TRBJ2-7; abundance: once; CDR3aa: CASGLESSYEQYF; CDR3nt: TGTGCCAGCGGACTAGAGAGCTCCTACGAGCAGTACTTC
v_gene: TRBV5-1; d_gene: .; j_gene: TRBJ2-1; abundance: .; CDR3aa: CASSFLSNNEQFF; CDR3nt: TGCGCCAGCAGCTTCCTATCCAACAATGAGCAGTTCTTC
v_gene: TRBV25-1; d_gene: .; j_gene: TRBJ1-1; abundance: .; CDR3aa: CASSDSLDSDMNTEAFF; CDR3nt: TGTGCCAGCAGTGATTCTCTCGACAGCGACATGAACACTGAAGCTTTCTTT
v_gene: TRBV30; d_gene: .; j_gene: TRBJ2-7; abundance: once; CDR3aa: CAWSTSQAYYEQYF; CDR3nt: TGTGCCTGGAGTACTTCACAGGCGTACTACGAGCAGTACTTC
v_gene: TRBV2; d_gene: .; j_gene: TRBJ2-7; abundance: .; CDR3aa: CASSEDYQDPYEQYF; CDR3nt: TGTGCCAGCAGTGAAGACTATCAGGACCCCTACGAGCAGTACTTC
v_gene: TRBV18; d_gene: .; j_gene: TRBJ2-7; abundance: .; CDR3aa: CASSPANSKSSYEQYF; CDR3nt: TGTGCCAGCTCACCGGCTAACTCTAAGAGCTCCTACGAGCAGTACTTC
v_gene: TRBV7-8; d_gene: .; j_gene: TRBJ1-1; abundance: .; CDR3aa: CASSLDWGYGEAFF; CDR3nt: TGTGCCAGCAGCTTAGATTGGGGTTATGGTGAAGCTTTCTTT
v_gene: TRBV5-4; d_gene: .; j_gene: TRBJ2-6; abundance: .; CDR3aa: CASRTDLGQTSGANVLTF; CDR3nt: TGTGCCAGCCGAACCGATCTTGGACAGACCTCTGGGGCCAACGTCCTGACTTTC
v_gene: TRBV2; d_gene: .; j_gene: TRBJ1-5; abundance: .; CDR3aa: CASSPQELRSQHF; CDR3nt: TGTGCCAGCAGTCCACAGGAACTTCGGTCCCAGCATTTT
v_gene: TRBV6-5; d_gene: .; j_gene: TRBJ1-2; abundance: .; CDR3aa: CASSYGDPANYGYTF; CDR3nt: TGTGCCAGCAGTTACGGAGACCCAGCTAACTATGGCTACACCTTC
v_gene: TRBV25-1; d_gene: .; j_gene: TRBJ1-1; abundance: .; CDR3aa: CASSEYANTNTEAFF; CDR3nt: TGTGCCAGCAGTGAATATGCAAACACGAACACTGAAGCTTTCTTT
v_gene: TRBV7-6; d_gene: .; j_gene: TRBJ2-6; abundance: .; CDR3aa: CASSQGAGPPNVLTF; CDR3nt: TGTGCCAGCAGCCAAGGGGCGGGACCACCCAACGTCCTGACTTTC
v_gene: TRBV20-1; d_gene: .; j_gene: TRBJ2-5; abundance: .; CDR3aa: CSAGVRETQYF; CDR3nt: TGCAGTGCTGGGGTTCGAGAGACCCAGTACTTC
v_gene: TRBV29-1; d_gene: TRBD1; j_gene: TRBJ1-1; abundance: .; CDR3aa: CSVGHRGNTEAFF; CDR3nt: TGCAGCGTTGGTCACAGGGGGAACACTGAAGCTTTCTTT
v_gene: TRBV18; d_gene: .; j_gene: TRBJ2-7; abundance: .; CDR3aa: CASSPFRLGESSYEQYF; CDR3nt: TGTGCCAGCTCACCATTTCGTCTTGGGGAGAGCTCCTACGAGCAGTACTTC
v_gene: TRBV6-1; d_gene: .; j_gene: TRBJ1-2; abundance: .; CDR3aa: CASSEFQTLYYGYTF; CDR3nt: TGTGCCAGCAGTGAATTTCAGACTCTCTACTATGGCTACACCTTC
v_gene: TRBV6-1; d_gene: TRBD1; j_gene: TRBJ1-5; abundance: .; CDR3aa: CASSDHNWTGHQSNQPQHF; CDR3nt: TGTGCCAGCAGTGACCACAACTGGACAGGACACCAGAGCAATCAGCCCCAGCATTTT
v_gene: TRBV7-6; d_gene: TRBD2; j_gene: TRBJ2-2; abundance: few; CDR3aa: CASSLAGLADGELFF; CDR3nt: TGTGCCAGCAGCTTAGCGGGACTAGCTGACGGGGAGCTGTTTTTT
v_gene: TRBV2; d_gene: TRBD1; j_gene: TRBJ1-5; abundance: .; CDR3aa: CASSWVTGVQPQHF; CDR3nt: TGTGCCAGCAGTTGGGTCACAGGGGTTCAGCCCCAGCATTTT
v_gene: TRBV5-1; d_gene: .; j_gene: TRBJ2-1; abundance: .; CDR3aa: CASSFLGSSSYNEQFF; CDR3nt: TGCGCCAGCAGCTTTCTAGGCAGCAGCTCCTACAATGAGCAGTTCTTC
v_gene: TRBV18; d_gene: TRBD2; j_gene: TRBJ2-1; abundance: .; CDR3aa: CASSPPALAGHSSYNEQFF; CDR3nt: TGTGCCAGCTCACCACCGGCGCTAGCGGGTCATAGCTCCTACAATGAGCAGTTCTTC
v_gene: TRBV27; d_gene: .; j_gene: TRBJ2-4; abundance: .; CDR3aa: CASRGRPRDIQYF; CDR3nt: TGTGCCAGCAGGGGGCGGCCCAGGGACATTCAGTACTTC
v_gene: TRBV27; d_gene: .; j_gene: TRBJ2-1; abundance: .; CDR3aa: CASSLQVLDEQFF; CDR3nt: TGTGCCAGCAGTTTGCAGGTGCTGGATGAGCAGTTCTTC
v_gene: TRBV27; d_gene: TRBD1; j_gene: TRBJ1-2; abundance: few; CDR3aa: CASARDSAIYGYTF; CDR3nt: TGTGCCAGCGCACGGGACAGTGCGATTTATGGCTACACCTTC
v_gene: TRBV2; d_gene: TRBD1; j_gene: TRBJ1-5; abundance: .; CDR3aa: CASYRDRVRGNQPQHF; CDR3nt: TGTGCCAGTTACCGGGACAGGGTAAGAGGCAATCAGCCCCAGCATTTT
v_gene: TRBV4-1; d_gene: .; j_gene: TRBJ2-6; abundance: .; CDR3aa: CASSQANGYGGANVLTF; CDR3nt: TGCGCCAGCAGCCAAGCGAACGGATATGGGGGGGCCAACGTCCTGACTTTC
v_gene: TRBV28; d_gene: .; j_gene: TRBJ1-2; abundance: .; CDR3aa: CASSLAVANYGYTF; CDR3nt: TGTGCCAGCAGTTTAGCAGTGGCCAACTATGGCTACACCTTC
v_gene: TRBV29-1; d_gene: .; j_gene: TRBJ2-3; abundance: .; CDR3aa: CSVQGSISDTQYF; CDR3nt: TGCAGCGTCCAGGGCTCCATTTCGGATACGCAGTATTTT
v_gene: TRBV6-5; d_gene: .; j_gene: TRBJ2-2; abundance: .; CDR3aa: CAHRAGTGELFF; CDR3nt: TGTGCCCACCGGGCGGGGACCGGGGAGCTGTTTTTT
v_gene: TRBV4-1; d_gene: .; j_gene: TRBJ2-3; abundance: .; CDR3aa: CASSQDWGRTDTQYF; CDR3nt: TGCGCCAGCAGCCAAGATTGGGGGAGGACAGATACGCAGTATTTT
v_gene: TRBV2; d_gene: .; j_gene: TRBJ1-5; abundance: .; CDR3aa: CASSEIRDDQPQHF; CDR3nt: TGTGCCAGCAGTGAAATCAGAGATGATCAGCCCCAGCATTTT
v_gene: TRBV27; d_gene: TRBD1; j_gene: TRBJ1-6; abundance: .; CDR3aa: CASGGGTGTVVLPNSPLHF; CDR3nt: TGTGCCAGTGGCGGCGGGACAGGCACAGTAGTTCTGCCTAATTCACCCCTCCACTTT
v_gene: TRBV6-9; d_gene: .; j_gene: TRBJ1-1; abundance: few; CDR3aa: CARALRAFF; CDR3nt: TGTGCCAGGGCTTTGCGAGCTTTCTTT
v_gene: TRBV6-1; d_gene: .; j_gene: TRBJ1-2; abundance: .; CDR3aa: CASSGWETVEGYTF; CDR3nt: TGTGCCAGCAGTGGTTGGGAGACGGTGGAAGGCTACACCTTC